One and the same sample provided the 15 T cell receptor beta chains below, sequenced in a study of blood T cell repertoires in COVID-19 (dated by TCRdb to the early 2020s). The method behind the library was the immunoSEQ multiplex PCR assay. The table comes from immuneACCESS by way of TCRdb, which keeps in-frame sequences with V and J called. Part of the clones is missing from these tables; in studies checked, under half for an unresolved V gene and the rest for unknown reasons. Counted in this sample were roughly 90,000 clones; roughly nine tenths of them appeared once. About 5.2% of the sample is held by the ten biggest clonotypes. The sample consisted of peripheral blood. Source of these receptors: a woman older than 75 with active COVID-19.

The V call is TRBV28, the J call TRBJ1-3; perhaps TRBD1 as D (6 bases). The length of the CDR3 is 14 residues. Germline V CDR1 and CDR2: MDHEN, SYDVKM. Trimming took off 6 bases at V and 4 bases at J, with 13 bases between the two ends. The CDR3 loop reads CASSRTGTGNTIYF. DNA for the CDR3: TGTGCCAGCAGCCGCACAGGGACCGGAAACACCATATATTTT.

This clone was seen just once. The CDR3, as DNA: TGTGCCAGCAGCTTGAAACAGGGAAACTCTGGGGCCAACGTCCTGACTTTC. Its protein product is CASSLKQGNSGANVLTF. The chain is built from TRBV5-4 and TRBJ2-6, with D possibly matching TRBD1 (6 bases). Germline V gives CDR1 SGHNT, CDR2 YYREEE (reference sequence). The ends were cut back, 1 base at V and 0 bases at J, with 11 bases in the middle. CDR3 length equals 17 residues.

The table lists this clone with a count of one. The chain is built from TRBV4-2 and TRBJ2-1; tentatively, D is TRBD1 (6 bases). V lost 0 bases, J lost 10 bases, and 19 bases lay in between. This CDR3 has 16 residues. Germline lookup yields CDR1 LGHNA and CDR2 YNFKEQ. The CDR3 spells CASSQEDRPGGREQFF. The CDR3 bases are TGTGCCAGCAGCCAAGAAGACCGACCTGGGGGCCGGGAGCAGTTCTTC.

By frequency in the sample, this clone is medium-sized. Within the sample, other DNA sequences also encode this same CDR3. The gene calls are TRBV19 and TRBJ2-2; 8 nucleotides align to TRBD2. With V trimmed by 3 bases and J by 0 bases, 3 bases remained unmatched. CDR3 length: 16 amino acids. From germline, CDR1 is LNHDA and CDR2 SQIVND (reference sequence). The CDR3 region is CASSISTSANTGELFF. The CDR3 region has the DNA TGTGCCAGTAGTATTTCGACTAGCGCGAACACCGGGGAGCTGTTTTTT.

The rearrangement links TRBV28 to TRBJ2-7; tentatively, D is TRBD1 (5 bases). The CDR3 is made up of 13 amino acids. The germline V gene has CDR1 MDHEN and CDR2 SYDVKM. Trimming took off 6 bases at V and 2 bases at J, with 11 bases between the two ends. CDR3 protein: CASSRQNPYEQYF. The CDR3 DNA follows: TGTGCCAGCAGCCGACAGAACCCCTACGAGCAGTACTTC.

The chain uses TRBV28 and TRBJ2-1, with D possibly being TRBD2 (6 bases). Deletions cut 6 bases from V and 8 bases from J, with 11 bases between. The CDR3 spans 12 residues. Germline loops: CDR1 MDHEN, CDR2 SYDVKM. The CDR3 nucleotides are TGTGCCAGCAGCGGGAGAGGTTATGAGCAGTTCTTC. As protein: CASSGRGYEQFF.

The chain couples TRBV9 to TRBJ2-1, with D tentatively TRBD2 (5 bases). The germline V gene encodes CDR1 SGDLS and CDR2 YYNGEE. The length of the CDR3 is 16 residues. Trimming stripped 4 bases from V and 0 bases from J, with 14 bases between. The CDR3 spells CASSPRTLSSYNEQFF. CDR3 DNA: TGTGCCAGCAGCCCCCGGACTCTGAGCTCCTACAATGAGCAGTTCTTC.

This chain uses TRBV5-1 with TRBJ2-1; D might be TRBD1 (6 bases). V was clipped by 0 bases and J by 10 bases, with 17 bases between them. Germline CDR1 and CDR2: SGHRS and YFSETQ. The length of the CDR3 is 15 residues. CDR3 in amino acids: CASSLGDTQTGEQFF. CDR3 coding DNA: TGCGCCAGCAGCTTGGGGGACACCCAAACGGGGGAGCAGTTCTTC.

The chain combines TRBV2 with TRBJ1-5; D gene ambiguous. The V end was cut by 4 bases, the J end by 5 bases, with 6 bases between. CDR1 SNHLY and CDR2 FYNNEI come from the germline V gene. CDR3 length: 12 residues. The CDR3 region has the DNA TGTGCCAGCAGTGGCCGGGATCAGCCCCAGCATTTT. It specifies CASSGRDQPQHF.

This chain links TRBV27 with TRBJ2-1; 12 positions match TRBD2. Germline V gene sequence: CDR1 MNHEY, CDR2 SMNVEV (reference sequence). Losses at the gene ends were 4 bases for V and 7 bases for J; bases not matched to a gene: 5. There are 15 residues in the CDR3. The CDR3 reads CASSSLAGGKNEQFF. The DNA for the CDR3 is TGTGCCAGCAGTTCCCTAGCGGGAGGGAAAAATGAGCAGTTCTTC.

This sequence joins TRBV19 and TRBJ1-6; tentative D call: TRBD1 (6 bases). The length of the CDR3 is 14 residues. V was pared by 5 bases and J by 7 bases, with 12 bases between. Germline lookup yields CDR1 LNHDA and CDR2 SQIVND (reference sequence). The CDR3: CASSHRVGNSPLHF. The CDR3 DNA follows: TGTGCCAGTAGTCACAGGGTAGGGAATTCACCCCTCCACTTT.

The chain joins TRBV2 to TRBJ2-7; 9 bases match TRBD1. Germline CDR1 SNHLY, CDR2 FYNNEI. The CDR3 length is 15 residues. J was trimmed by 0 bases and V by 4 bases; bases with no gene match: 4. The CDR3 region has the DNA TGTGCCAGCAGTGGAGGGGACAGGGTCTCCTACGAGCAGTACTTC. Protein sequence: CASSGGDRVSYEQYF.

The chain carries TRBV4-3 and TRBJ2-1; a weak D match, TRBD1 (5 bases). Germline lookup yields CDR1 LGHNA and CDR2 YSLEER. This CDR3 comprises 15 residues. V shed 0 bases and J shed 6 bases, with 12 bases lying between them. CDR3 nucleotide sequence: TGCGCCAGCAGCCAAGATCCTGGGGCTCGCAATGAGCAGTTCTTC. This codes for CASSQDPGARNEQFF.

The DNA of the CDR3 is TGTGCCAGCTCAATCGGAGGACTAGGTGGTGATGAGCAGTTCTTC. The encoded protein is CASSIGGLGGDEQFF. V is TRBV6-5 and J is TRBJ2-1, with 7 bases identical to TRBD2. The CDR3 consists of 15 residues. J was trimmed by 8 bases and V by 8 bases; bases with no gene match: 15. Germline V gives CDR1 MNHEY, CDR2 SVGAGI.

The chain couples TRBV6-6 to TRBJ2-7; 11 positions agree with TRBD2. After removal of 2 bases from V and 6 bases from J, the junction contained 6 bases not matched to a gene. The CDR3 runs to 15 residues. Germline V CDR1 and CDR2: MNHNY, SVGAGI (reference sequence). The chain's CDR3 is CASSYGLAGGGEQYF. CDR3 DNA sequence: TGTGCCAGCAGTTACGGCCTAGCGGGAGGTGGCGAGCAGTACTTC.